These 18 T cell receptor beta chains were sequenced from one sample in a study of blood T cell repertoires in COVID-19. Here immunoSEQ multiplex PCR was the method, and the copy in TCRdb shows in-frame clones only, minus some. The sample yields about 180,000 clones, about 79% seen once. The sequencing sample was made of PBMCs or T cells enriched from blood (not recorded which). Every receptor here comes from a man in his fifties or sixties who had recovered from COVID-19.

The V and J genes are TRBV29-1 and TRBJ2-7; a weak D match, TRBD1 (5 bases). The germline V gene has CDR1 SQVTM and CDR2 ANQGSEA. The V and J ends lost 4 bases and 7 bases respectively, with 20 bases between them. The CDR3 consists of 14 residues. The CDR3 DNA is TGCAGCGTTGTTAGGGGAAGTTCCCTTTATGAGCAGTACTTC. Its protein product is CSVVRGSSLYEQYF.

This chain connects TRBV5-1 to TRBJ1-4; a weak D match, TRBD1 (6 bases). Germline CDR1 and CDR2: SGHRS and YFSETQ. There are 15 residues in the CDR3. V was pared by 4 bases and J by 1 base, with 11 bases between. The CDR3 reads CASSTGQITNEKLFF. CDR3 coding DNA: TGCGCCAGCAGCACCGGACAGATAACTAATGAAAAACTGTTTTTT.

The rearrangement uses TRBV6-5 and TRBJ2-2; tentative D call: TRBD1 (6 bases). The V gene lost 7 bases and the J gene lost 6 bases, with 18 bases spanning the gap. This CDR3 has 15 residues. The germline CDR1 and CDR2 sequences are MNHEY and SVGAGI. The CDR3 DNA follows: TGTGCCAGCAAAAGGGACAATATGGGAGCCGGGGAGCTGTTTTTT. This translates into CASKRDNMGAGELFF.

The V and J genes are TRBV30 and TRBJ1-2; the match to TRBD1 covers 8 bases. The CDR3 sequence is 18 residues long. Germline assignment: CDR1 GTSNPN and CDR2 SVGIG (reference sequence). The ends lost 1 base at V and 0 bases at J; junction bases unmatched: 13. This CDR3 reads CAWSADRGDIKSNYGYTF. DNA for the CDR3: TGTGCCTGGAGTGCAGACAGGGGAGATATTAAATCTAACTATGGCTACACCTTC.

This chain uses TRBV19 with TRBJ1-5; D unresolved. The CDR3 consists of 13 residues. CDR1 and CDR2 from the germline V gene are LNHDA and SQIVND (reference sequence). The V and J ends lost 5 bases and 2 bases respectively, with 7 bases between them. In DNA, the CDR3 is TGTGCCAGTAGTTTCGGGGGCAATCAGCCCCAGCATTTT. The encoded protein is CASSFGGNQPQHF. The full variable domain, completed using reference TRBV19 and TRBJ1-5, is DGGITQSPKYLFRKEGQNVTLSCEQNLNHDAMYWYRQDPGQGLRLIYYSQIVNDFQKGDIAEGYSVSREKKESFPLTVTSAQKNPTAFYLCASSFGGNQPQHFGDGTRLSIL.

This clone was observed once. This chain links TRBV2 with TRBJ1-2; D is ambiguous. There are 11 residues in the CDR3. Germline CDR1 is SNHLY and CDR2 is FYNNEI. V lost 6 bases to trimming and J lost 5 bases, with 7 bases between them. CDR3 bases: TGTGCCAGCAGGATCCTATATGGCTACACCTTC. Its translation is CASRILYGYTF.

This clone was recorded at least ten times. Additional DNA sequences in this sample encode the identical CDR3. The chain carries TRBV29-1 and TRBJ1-2; no definite D call. V was pared by 3 bases and J by 4 bases, with 3 bases between. The CDR3 has 10 amino acids. The germline CDR1 and CDR2 sequences are SQVTM and ANQGSEA. The CDR3 nucleotides are TGCAGCGTTGATAGCTATGGCTACACCTTC. It is translated as CSVDSYGYTF.

The rearrangement links TRBV19 to TRBJ1-2; D unresolved. CDR1 is LNHDA, CDR2 SQIVND, per germline (reference sequence). Deletions cut 4 bases from V and 6 bases from J, with 12 bases between. The CDR3 has 13 residues. This CDR3 reads CASSTSGDNGYTF. The CDR3 bases are TGTGCCAGTAGTACCTCAGGTGATAATGGCTACACCTTC.

The chain uses TRBV4-1 and TRBJ2-7; 9 bases are shared with TRBD2. Germline lookup yields CDR1 MGHRA and CDR2 YSYEKL. This CDR3 region has 16 residues. J lost 2 bases, V lost 1 base, and 6 bases had no gene match. The CDR3 here is CASSQAGGGAPYEQYF. CDR3 DNA: TGCGCCAGCAGCCAAGCCGGCGGGGGGGCCCCCTACGAGCAGTACTTC.

Ten or more counts support this clone. The chain couples TRBV10-3 to TRBJ2-7; D remains unclear. Per the germline V gene, CDR1 is ENHRY and CDR2 is SYGVKD. The CDR3 contains 13 residues. The V gene lost 2 bases and the J gene lost 3 bases, with 8 bases spanning the gap. CDR3 in amino acids: CAISEGPDYEQYF. The CDR3 nucleotides are TGTGCCATCAGTGAGGGGCCAGACTACGAGCAGTACTTC.

The chain couples TRBV4-1 to TRBJ1-5, with D hard to call. The CDR3 consists of 15 residues. V lost 4 bases to trimming and J lost 5 bases, with 15 bases between them. From germline, CDR1 is MGHRA and CDR2 YSYEKL. CDR3 sequence reads: CASSRRTGGYQPQHF. CDR3 DNA sequence: TGCGCCAGCAGCCGGCGGACTGGTGGGTATCAGCCCCAGCATTTT.

This clone occurred once. The V gene is TRBV7-2, the J gene TRBJ1-2, with no clear D. There are 14 residues in the CDR3. CDR1 is SGHTA, CDR2 FQGNSA, per germline. Trimming left V 1 base short and J 5 bases short, with 11 bases between. The CDR3 here is CASSLDAGSYGYTF. CDR3 bases: TGTGCCAGCAGCTTAGATGCAGGATCATATGGCTACACCTTC.

This clone has just a few counts. The chain couples TRBV2 to TRBJ2-2, with 10 bases aligning to TRBD2. The CDR3 runs to 15 residues. V shed 4 bases, J shed 1 base, and the junction held 0 bases outside the gene matches. Germline-derived CDR1 and CDR2 are SNHLY and FYNNEI. CDR3 coding DNA: TGTGCCAGCAGTGGACTAGCGGGGAACACCGGGGAGCTGTTTTTT. This encodes CASSGLAGNTGELFF.

This clone was recorded a few times. Different DNA sequences within this sample yield the same CDR3. The J gene is TRBJ1-5, the V gene TRBV28; TRBD1 is a possible D gene (5 bases). The CDR3 runs to 12 residues. Deletions cut 6 bases from V and 4 bases from J, with 7 bases between. In germline, CDR1 is MDHEN, CDR2 SYDVKM. CDR3 DNA sequence: TGTGCCAGCAGGCAGGGTAATCAGCCCCAGCATTTT. Translating gives CASRQGNQPQHF.

The chain recombines TRBV5-4 with TRBJ1-1; TRBD1 might be the D (5 bases). From germline, CDR1 is SGHNT and CDR2 YYREEE (reference sequence). Trimming left V 2 bases short and J 2 bases short, with 10 bases between. The CDR3 length is 14 residues. CDR3 nucleotide sequence: TGTGCCAGCAGCTTTTTGACAGAAAACACTGAAGCTTTCTTT. Its translation is CASSFLTENTEAFF.

The chain combines TRBV28 with TRBJ1-5; D unclear. From germline, CDR1 is MDHEN and CDR2 SYDVKM. V lost 6 bases to trimming and J lost 0 bases, with 12 bases between them. This CDR3 has 15 amino acids. The CDR3 loop is CASSPTPGSNQPQHF. The DNA of the CDR3 is TGTGCCAGCAGCCCCACGCCAGGTAGCAATCAGCCCCAGCATTTT.

The genes are TRBV4-1 and TRBJ1-5; 9 bases match TRBD1. The CDR3 runs 20 residues. The V gene's germline CDR1 is MGHRA and CDR2 YSYEKL. The V and J ends lost 2 bases and 1 base, in that order; junction bases with no gene match: 15. CDR3 residues: CASSQNIRTGVVTSNQPQHF. The CDR3 DNA is TGCGCCAGCAGCCAAAATATCCGGACAGGGGTCGTAACGAGCAATCAGCCCCAGCATTTT.

This chain uses TRBV18 with TRBJ1-5; TRBD1 aligns across 7 bases. The CDR3 is 15 residues long. The germline V gene has CDR1 KGHSH and CDR2 LQKENI. The junction had 6 bases not matched to a gene; V was cut back by 4 bases and J by 3 bases. The CDR3: CASSRGQDTNQPQHF. DNA for the CDR3: TGTGCCAGCTCACGAGGACAGGATACCAATCAGCCCCAGCATTTT. Based on the CDR3 plus reference TRBV18 and TRBJ1-5, the full variable domain is NAGVMQNPRHLVRRRGQEARLRCSPMKGHSHVYWYRQLPEEGLKFMVYLQKENIIDESGMPKERFSAEFPKEGPSILRIQQVVRGDSAAYFCASSRGQDTNQPQHFGDGTRLSIL.